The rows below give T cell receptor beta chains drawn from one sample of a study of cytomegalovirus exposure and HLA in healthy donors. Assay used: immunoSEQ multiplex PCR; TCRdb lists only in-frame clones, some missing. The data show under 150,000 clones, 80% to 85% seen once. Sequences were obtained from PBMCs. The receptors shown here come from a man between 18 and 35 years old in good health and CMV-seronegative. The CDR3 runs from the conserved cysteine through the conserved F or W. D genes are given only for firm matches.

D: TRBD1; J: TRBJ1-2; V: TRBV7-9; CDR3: CASSGDRGRDYGYTF
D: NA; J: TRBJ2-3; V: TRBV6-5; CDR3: CASKWGRGTDTQYF
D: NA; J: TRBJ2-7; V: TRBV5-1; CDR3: CASKGGPVNEQYF
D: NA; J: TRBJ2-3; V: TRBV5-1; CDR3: CASSRTLGDTQYF
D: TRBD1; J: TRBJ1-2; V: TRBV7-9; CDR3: CASSSDRDYGYTF
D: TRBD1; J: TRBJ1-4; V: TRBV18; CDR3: CASSPTGGSGEKLFF
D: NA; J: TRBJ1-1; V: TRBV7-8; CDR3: CASSNSMNTEAFF
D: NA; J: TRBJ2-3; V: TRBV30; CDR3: CAWSPRRQTSTDTQYF
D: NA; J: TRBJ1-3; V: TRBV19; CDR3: CASIEQVSGNTIYF
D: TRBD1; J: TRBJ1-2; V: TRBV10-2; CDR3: CASTQRQGAKGYTF
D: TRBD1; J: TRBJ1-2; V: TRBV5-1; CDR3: CASSLDRDYGYTF
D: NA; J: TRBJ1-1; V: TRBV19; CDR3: CASSIDRKNTEAFF
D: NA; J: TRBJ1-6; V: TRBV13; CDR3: CASSLRQGKDSPLHF
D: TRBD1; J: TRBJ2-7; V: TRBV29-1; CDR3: CSVRGPYEQYF
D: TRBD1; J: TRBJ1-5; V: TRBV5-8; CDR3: CASSSDRGQPQHF
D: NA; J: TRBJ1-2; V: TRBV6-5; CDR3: CASTRTSGQNYGYTF
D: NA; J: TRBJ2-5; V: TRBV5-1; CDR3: CASRQPGFAQYF
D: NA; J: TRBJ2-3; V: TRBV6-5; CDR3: CASSQKPWRVDTQYF
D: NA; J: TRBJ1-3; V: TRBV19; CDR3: CASSINQASYF
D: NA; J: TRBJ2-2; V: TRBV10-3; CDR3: CAIPAGNTGELFF
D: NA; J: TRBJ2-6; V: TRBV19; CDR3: CASSLSGTGANVLTF
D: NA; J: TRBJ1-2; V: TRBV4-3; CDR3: CASSQDRGLGWGYTF
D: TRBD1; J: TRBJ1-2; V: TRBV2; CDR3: CASSGDRGNYGYTF
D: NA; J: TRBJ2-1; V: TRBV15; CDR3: CATSRYGVSTNEQFF
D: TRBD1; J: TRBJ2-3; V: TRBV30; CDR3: CAWDSTGVDTQYF
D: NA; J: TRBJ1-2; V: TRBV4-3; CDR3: CASSLGARTASNNYGYTF
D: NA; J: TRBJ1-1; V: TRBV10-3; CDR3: CAIQDRLNTEAFF
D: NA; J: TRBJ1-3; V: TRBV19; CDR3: CASSPQGQNTIYF
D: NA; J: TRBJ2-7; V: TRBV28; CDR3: CASTPGTGITYEQYF
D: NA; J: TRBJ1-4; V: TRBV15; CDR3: CATSSSPGVGNEKLFF
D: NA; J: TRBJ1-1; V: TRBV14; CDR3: CASSDSGGGEAFF
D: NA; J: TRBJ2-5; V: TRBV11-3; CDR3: CASSRRGGAVETQYF
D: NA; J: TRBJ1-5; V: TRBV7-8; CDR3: CASSLNDIMGGGWNQPQHF
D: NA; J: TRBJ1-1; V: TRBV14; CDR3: CASSHGGQTAEAFF
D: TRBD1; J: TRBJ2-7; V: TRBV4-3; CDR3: CASSHTLGQGSYEQYF
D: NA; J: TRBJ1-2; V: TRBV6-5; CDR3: CASSYSRLYGYTF
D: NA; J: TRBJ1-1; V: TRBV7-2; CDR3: CASSYGLNTEAFF
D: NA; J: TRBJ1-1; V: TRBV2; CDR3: CASGFMRLNTEAFF
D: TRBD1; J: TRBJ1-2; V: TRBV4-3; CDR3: CASSTQPRTGGSYGYTF
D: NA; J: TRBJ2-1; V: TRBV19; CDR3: CASSPTGSSYNEQFF
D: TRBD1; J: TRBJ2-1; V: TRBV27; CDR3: CASSFNRGSSYNEQFF
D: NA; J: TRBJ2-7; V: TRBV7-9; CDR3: CASSFRGLTYEQYF
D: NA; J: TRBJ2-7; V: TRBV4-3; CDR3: CASSQALVSDTYSYEQYF
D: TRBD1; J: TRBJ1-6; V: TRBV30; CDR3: CAWSVLRTGGNSPLHF
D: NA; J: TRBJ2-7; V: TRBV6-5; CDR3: CASSSSFDRGSYEQYF
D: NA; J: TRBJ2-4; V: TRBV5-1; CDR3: CASSLSENIQYF
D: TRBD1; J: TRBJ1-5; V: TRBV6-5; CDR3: CASRADRGRDQPQHF
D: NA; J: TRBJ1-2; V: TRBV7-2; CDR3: CASSQGQLSLFGYTF
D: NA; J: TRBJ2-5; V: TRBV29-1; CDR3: CSANRESRETQYF
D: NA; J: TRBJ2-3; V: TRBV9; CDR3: CASSPVMGLNLGDTQYF
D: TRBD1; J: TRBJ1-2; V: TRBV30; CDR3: CAWGDRGYGYTF
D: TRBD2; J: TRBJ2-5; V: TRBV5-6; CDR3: CASSGSGGVRETQYF
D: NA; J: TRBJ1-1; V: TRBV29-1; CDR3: CSVGGGAEAFF
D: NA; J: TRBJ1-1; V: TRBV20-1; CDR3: CRGGRNTEAFF
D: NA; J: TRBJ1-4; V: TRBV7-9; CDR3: CSSSLGDKKLFF
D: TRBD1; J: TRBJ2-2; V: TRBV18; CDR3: CASSPEDRGRTGELFF
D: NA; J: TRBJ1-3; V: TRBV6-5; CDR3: CASSPRQIGNTIYF